This T cell receptor (beta chain) was sequenced during a study of CD8+CD57+ T cells in acquired aplastic anemia (dated by TCRdb to the late 2010s). With regard to the full study: Extracted DNA from sorted CD4+ and CD8+ cells averaged around 3.5 ug, ranging from about 0.18 to 27.4 ug. CD8+CD57+ expansion was defined as frequency above the mean frequency observed in healthy subjects. Paper-wide results and their limitations: Between patients and healthy controls, no significant difference in CD8+ Simpson's diversity was found (P=0.060). Roughly 30 CD8+ CDR3 sequences were shared between patients and controls but appeared highly expressed in patients and within their immunodominant clones.

Expansion of CD8+CD57+ cells had been shown by flow cytometry in the patients chosen for sequencing. All patients had severe acquired aplastic anemia diagnosed by International Study of Aplastic Anemia and Agranulocytosis and Camitta criteria. No therapy had been received by the patients at the time of blood sampling. In this study, sorted CD4+ and CD8+ T cells from the blood of healthy subjects and of severe aplastic anemia patients had their TCR repertoires deep-sequenced. Patients were enrolled in the USA under clinicaltrials.gov protocols 00001620, 01623167, 00001397, 00071045, 00081523 and 00961064. Ficoll-Paque density gradient centrifugation was used to isolate peripheral blood mononuclear cells. Before DNA was extracted, CD4+ and CD8+ T cells were sorted using either FACS or magnetic beads. Here V drops 6 bases and J drops 5 bases, and the junction holds 4 bases not matched to any gene. Looking up the germline V gene (reference sequence) yields CDR1 DFQATT and CDR2 SNEGSKA. There are 13 amino acids in the CDR3, from cysteine to phenylalanine inclusive. Only the CDR3 part of the read is kept: 39 bases, read in frame from the first base.

About this clonotype: Its antigen remains undetermined. The input lacks base qualities; no much larger clone sits a single base away.

Profiling of TCR beta VDJ combinations and CDR3 sequences used genomic DNA as the template. An Illumina HiSeq 2000 was used for TCR repertoire sequencing. The original methods were these. Repertoire assessment relied on Simpson's diversity index, CDR3 size and DJ length profiles, and TRBV/TRBJ rearrangement plots. The most abundant DNA sequence in the deep sequencing data was taken as the immunodominant clone. CDR3 amino acid sequences were screened for sharing across subjects and were compared with published repertoires and the VDJdb database. TCRdb reprocessing: public reads trimmed at Q25 with fastp, clones called with MiXCR, in-frame beta chains kept. Entries are consolidated by CDR3 protein sequence, retaining the most common genes and DNA. TCRdb's processing, not the authors', yielded these V and J calls. The sample has 250,000 to 300,000 distinct CDR3 sequences on record, roughly 61% of them singletons. Roughly 1.2% of the sample comes from the top ten.

Sequenced material: sorted CD4+, CD8+, or CD8+CD57+ T cells (not recorded which) from PBMCs. This receptor was obtained from a human donor with aplastic anemia. Recombination joined TRBV20-1 with TRBJ2-5; 12 central nucleotides agree with TRBD1. The CDR3 protein sequence reads: CSAGDRGLETQYF. The DNA sequence follows: TGCAGTGCAGGGGACAGGGGGCTGGAGACCCAGTACTTC.